Here is one TCR beta chain with its context. Its antigen is undetermined. CD4+ naive, central memory, regulatory and stem cell-like memory subsets were isolated by sorting on CD45RO/CCR7/CD25/CD127/CD95/CD27. These data belong to a study of beta chain features in type 1 diabetes. General study findings and limits: Among patients with Type 1 diabetes, TCRB CDR3s were moderately but significantly shorter in every one of the four CD4+ subsets.

The sequenced template was cDNA made from the entire isolated RNA. This table comes from immunoSEQ multiplex PCR, and its TCRdb copy is limited to in-frame clones, with some not included. The sample includes approximately 250,000 clones, 15% to 20% of them seen just once. Trimming cost V 4 bases and J 3 bases; bases outside gene matches: 6. The CDR3 spans 15 residues. Germline assignment: CDR1 SGHDN and CDR2 FVKESK. This chain links TRBV14 with TRBJ2-1; 7 nucleotides align to TRBD1. The material sequenced was naive CD4+ T cells from blood. The receptor was isolated from a man younger than 40 with type 1 diabetes. The CDR3 here is CASSPRQGGYNEQFF. The DNA for the CDR3 is TGTGCCAGCAGCCCACGACAGGGCGGCTACAATGAGCAGTTCTTC.